This TCR beta chain was captured by sequencing in a study of vaccination and CD4 T cells after COVID-19. With the Oncomine TCR Beta short-read assay, DNA from cultured CD4+ T cells was sequenced. MiXCR was run by TCRdb on the PCR reads, yielding one entry per CDR3 protein. The sample lists thousands of distinct CDR3 sequences, roughly 46% seen once, with about 71% in the top ten. Germline lookup yields CDR1 SGHAT and CDR2 FQNNGV. V lost 5 bases to trimming and J lost 4 bases; unmatched junction nucleotides: 15. There are 17 residues in the CDR3. To note about this clonotype: The target antigen is unknown.

The treatment is: roughly 11-day PBMC culture with coronavirus spike peptide pools or control peptides (ViraFEST assay). It was before the COVID-19 pandemic (2011-2018) that the unexposed donor's CD4+ T cells were collected. This TCR was sampled from a human donor in good health. Specimen: CD4+ T cells from blood, cultured in vitro. J is TRBJ2-5 and V is TRBV11-2; 8 bases are a match to TRBD1. The CDR3 sequence is CASSPSATFRGRETQYF. DNA for the CDR3: TGTGCCAGCAGCCCTTCCGCCACCTTCAGGGGGCGAGAGACCCAGTACTTC.